A selection of T cell receptor beta chains follows, all from one sample in a study of T cells in Graves' hyperthyroidism and ophthalmopathy. MiXCR, applied by TCRdb to the multiplex PCR reads, yields one record per CDR3 protein. The repertoire holds 490,000 or so distinct CDR3 sequences, 35% to 50% seen once, with about two fifths in the top ten. The sample was peripheral blood or thyroid tissue (not recorded which). The receptors come from an adult woman with Graves' disease, either hyperthyroidism or ophthalmopathy (not recorded which). Both conserved end residues are part of each CDR3. A D gene is named only where the DNA matches it firmly. A clone size is listed for some rows: how often the clone was seen (once, few, many), or a class if it is expanded.

TRBV6-6,TRBJ2-7,.,TRBD2,TGTGCCAGCAGTTACCGGGGGGACCCCGGGCAGTACTTC,CASSYRGDPGQYF
TRBV20-1,TRBJ1-1,.,.,TGCAGTGCTAGCCGGAACAGGTTTGAAGCTTTCTTT,CSASRNRFEAFF
TRBV7-2,TRBJ1-1,.,.,TGTGCCAGCAGCCGTGAGGGGGAGGGCACTGAAGCTTTCTTT,CASSREGEGTEAFF
TRBV15,TRBJ2-3,few,.,TGTGCCACCAGCAGAGGGCCAGGGAGGGATACGCAGTATTTT,CATSRGPGRDTQYF
TRBV10-3,TRBJ1-3,few,.,TGTGCCATCAGGCGGGACTATAAAGGAAACACCATATATTTT,CAIRRDYKGNTIYF
TRBV7-2,TRBJ2-5,.,.,TGTGCCAGCAGTTGGACAGAACAAGAGACCCAGTACTTC,CASSWTEQETQYF
TRBV20-1,TRBJ1-2,few,.,TGCAGTGCTAGGTCGGTGGACGATGGCTACACCTTC,CSARSVDDGYTF
TRBV7-2,TRBJ1-1,.,.,TGTGCCAGCAGCTTAAGGGCAGGCCTGGACGCTTTCTTT,CASSLRAGLDAFF
TRBV20-1,TRBJ2-5,.,TRBD2,TGCAGTGCTACGGCGGGGGGCAGCAGTTCGGGCAATCAGCCCCAGTACTTC,CSATAGGSSSGNQPQYF
TRBV29-1,TRBJ1-2,few,.,TGCAGCGCTGAGGGGTTAGCTAACTATGGCTACACCTTC,CSAEGLANYGYTF
TRBV20-1,TRBJ2-5,.,.,TGCAGTGCTAGCGGGAGTGTAGAGACCCAGTACTTC,CSASGSVETQYF
TRBV7-9,TRBJ2-5,.,TRBD2,TGTGCCAGCAGCTCCACGGGTGGTAGCGGGAGCCAGTACTTC,CASSSTGGSGSQYF
TRBV15,TRBJ1-2,many,.,TGTGCCACCAGCAGAGCGGGTGCGGGGGGCTACACCTTC,CATSRAGAGGYTF
TRBV6-1,TRBJ2-7,.,.,TGTGCCAGCAGTGAAGGACAGTCATCCCACGAGCAGTACTTC,CASSEGQSSHEQYF
TRBV5-6,TRBJ1-1,many,.,TGTGCCAGCAGACGTCGTGACGGGAGCACTGAAGCTTTCTTT,CASRRRDGSTEAFF
TRBV7-8,TRBJ1-4,.,.,TGTGCCAGCAGCCCCCAAACAGGATTAGCTAATGAAAAACTGTTTTTT,CASSPQTGLANEKLFF
TRBV7-4,TRBJ2-7,once,TRBD2,TGTGCCAGCAGCTTAGACCCCCTGGCGGGAGGAATGAGCTCCTACGAGCAGTACTTC,CASSLDPLAGGMSSYEQYF
TRBV29-1,TRBJ1-2,.,.,TGCAGCGTTGAAGGTCACCGGGACACTAACTATGGCTACACCTTC,CSVEGHRDTNYGYTF
TRBV6-1,TRBJ2-5,many,TRBD1,TGTGCCAGCAGCAGGGACAGGCAAGAGACCCAGTACTTC,CASSRDRQETQYF
TRBV5-1,TRBJ2-1,.,TRBD1,TGCGCCAGCAGCTTGGCCGGACAGGGACACAATGAGCAGTTCTTC,CASSLAGQGHNEQFF
TRBV6-6,TRBJ1-5,few,.,TGTGCCAGCAGCCAAACGGGAGGCGAATTGGAGCCCCAGCATTTT,CASSQTGGELEPQHF
TRBV2,TRBJ1-5,.,.,TGTGCCAGCAGGGGACGGGGATATAGCAATCAGCCCCAGCATTTT,CASRGRGYSNQPQHF
TRBV7-8,TRBJ1-1,.,.,TGTGCCAGCAGCCCCGGGGCTCTTATTGAAGCTTTCTTT,CASSPGALIEAFF
TRBV5-1,TRBJ2-3,.,.,TGCGCCATTCCGGGGCGTGTGGGAGCCAGCACAGATACGCAGTATTTT,CAIPGRVGASTDTQYF
TRBV5-1,TRBJ1-6,.,.,TGCGCCAGCAGCTCCTACGGGGGTCAGGATTCACCCCTCCACTTT,CASSSYGGQDSPLHF
TRBV2,TRBJ1-4,few,.,TGTGCCAGCAGTGAAGCGGGGACGGCCGGTGGAAAACTGTTTTTT,CASSEAGTAGGKLFF
TRBV25-1,TRBJ1-5,.,.,TGTGCCAGCGGTCCGGGGGGCAATCAGCCCCAGCATTTT,CASGPGGNQPQHF
TRBV7-9,TRBJ2-2,.,TRBD2,TGTGCCGGCAGCTTAGCGGGAGGGGGAGAGACCGGGGAGCTGTTTTTT,CAGSLAGGGETGELFF
TRBV28,TRBJ2-3,.,.,TGTGCCAGCAGTTTTGAAGATACGCAGTACTTT,CASSFEDTQYF
TRBV29-1,TRBJ2-1,.,TRBD2,TGCAGCGTCGCCTTGAACGTGGGGGGGTATGAGCAGTTCTTC,CSVALNVGGYEQFF
TRBV29-1,TRBJ1-2,.,.,TGCAGCGTTTGGGGAGAGGGCTACACCTTC,CSVWGEGYTF
TRBV29-1,TRBJ1-6,.,TRBD1,TGCAGCGTTTCATCGGGACAGGGTTTGAATTCACCCCTCCACTTT,CSVSSGQGLNSPLHF
TRBV15,TRBJ1-6,many,.,TGTGCCACCAGCAGAGATCCAGGGGTAGGGTCACCCCTCCACTTT,CATSRDPGVGSPLHF
TRBV19,TRBJ1-1,.,.,TGTGCCAGTAGCTCCTCTTTCTTGGAGGCTGAAGCTTTCTTT,CASSSSFLEAEAFF
TRBV20-1,TRBJ1-1,many,.,TGCAGTGCTAGAGATCTGACAACGGGGCCTGAAGCTTTCTTT,CSARDLTTGPEAFF
TRBV19,TRBJ1-1,many,TRBD1,TGTGCCGACTACAGGGGGCTTGGTGAAGCTTTCTTT,CADYRGLGEAFF
TRBV25-1,TRBJ1-2,.,TRBD1,TGTGCCAGCAGTGAATCGGCCCGGGACAGGGGAGGCGGCTACACCTTC,CASSESARDRGGGYTF
TRBV19,TRBJ1-2,.,.,TGTGCCAGTAGTATTTACCCCGGGCCCACCTATGGCTACACCTTC,CASSIYPGPTYGYTF
TRBV5-6,TRBJ1-3,.,.,TGTGCCAGCAGCCCGGCCGGTGGCATATATTTT,CASSPAGGIYF
TRBV2,TRBJ1-6,many,TRBD1,TGTGCCAGCAAGAGGGACAGCACCGATAATTCACCCCTCCACTTT,CASKRDSTDNSPLHF
TRBV11-2,TRBJ2-5,.,.,TGTGCCAGCAGCTTAGTTGCATCACAAGAGACCCAGTACTTC,CASSLVASQETQYF
TRBV6-5,TRBJ1-6,many,TRBD1,TGTGCCAGCAGCCTCGGGGGACAGGGACCTTCACCCCTCCACTTT,CASSLGGQGPSPLHF
TRBV20-1,TRBJ2-3,many,TRBD2,TGCAGTGCTTCCGGGACTAGCGGTAGAAGCACAGATACGCAGTATTTT,CSASGTSGRSTDTQYF
TRBV29-1,TRBJ1-2,.,TRBD1,TGCAGCGTTAGGACAGGGGACTCCGGTGGCTACACCTTC,CSVRTGDSGGYTF